The subject of this entry is one TCR beta chain. V was cut by 5 bases and J by 2 bases, with 14 bases left in between. There are 15 residues in the CDR3. The germline V gene encodes CDR1 MNHEY and CDR2 SVGAGI. The source of the sample is a study of technical replicates of blood from a few donors. Some clones are missing from TCRdb's copy, which holds only in-frame ones; the method was immunoSEQ multiplex PCR. The sample has about 97,000 clones, 95% to 96% seen once; the top ten hold approximately 0.38%. The sequencing input was T cells isolated from PBMCs. This receptor was obtained from a human donor in good health. The chain employs TRBV6-5 and TRBJ2-3; D perhaps matches TRBD2 (6 bases). The DNA of the CDR3 is TGTGCCAGCAGTGTAAGCGGGCCTAACACAGATACGCAGTATTTT. It specifies CASSVSGPNTDTQYF.